This note documents a single TCR beta chain sequence. Trimming at V came to 5 bases and at J to 4 bases, leaving 7 bases not matched to a gene. The CDR3 has 14 residues. The germline V gene has CDR1 MNHEY and CDR2 SVGAGI. This sample stems from a study of blood T cell repertoires in COVID-19. The wider study: Whether acute or convalescent, the COVID-19 samples came from the United States, Italy and Spain.

Some clones are missing from TCRdb's copy, which holds only in-frame ones; the method was immunoSEQ multiplex PCR. The data show about 160,000 clones, around 80% seen once. Sequencing used peripheral blood. V usage is TRBV6-5 and J usage is TRBJ1-2, with 7 bases fitting TRBD1. This receptor was obtained from a man aged 55 to 70 with acute or convalescent COVID-19. The CDR3 sequence: CASSPFDRAYGYTF. The CDR3 DNA follows: TGTGCCAGCAGTCCTTTTGACAGGGCCTATGGCTACACCTTC.